This is a list of T cell receptor beta chains from one sample in a study of T cell responses to AZD1222 COVID-19 vaccine. Libraries were prepared by immunoSEQ multiplex PCR; TCRdb keeps only in-frame clonotypes and omits some of them. In the table there are some 110,000 clones, roughly 93% of which are singletons. This material consisted of peripheral blood, taken on day 0 of AZD1222 vaccination. These TCRs come from an adult in good health. Each CDR3 is given with its conserved first and last residue. D genes are given only for firm matches. Clone size, where shown, is once, few, many, or a class for clones that have expanded.

TGTGCCAGCAGCTTGGGGAGGGGTATCTTGGATAATTCACCCCTCCACTTT CASSLGRGILDNSPLHF TRBV7-9 - TRBJ1-6 -
TGTGCCACCCAACGGACAGCGGCGCAAGAGACCCAGTACTTC CATQRTAAQETQYF TRBV7-2 - TRBJ2-5 once
TGTGCCAGCTCACCACCGACAGCGGGGGGCGTCGAGACCCAGTACTTC CASSPPTAGGVETQYF TRBV18 TRBD2 TRBJ2-5 -
TGTGCCAGCAGTTCCACCCAGAACACTGAAGCTTTCTTT CASSSTQNTEAFF TRBV6-1 - TRBJ1-1 -
TGTGCCAGCAATCCGATCGGGGGAGGGGCAGATACGCAGTATTTT CASNPIGGGADTQYF TRBV28 TRBD2 TRBJ2-3 -
TGTGCCAGCAGCCACGGGGGGAGGCTGGGGGACACCGGGGAGCTGTTTTTT CASSHGGRLGDTGELFF TRBV3-1/TRBV3-2 TRBD2 TRBJ2-2 -
TGTGCCAGCAGCCCCAGGTTATCAGGGCCCCAGCATTTT CASSPRLSGPQHF TRBV3-1/TRBV3-2 - TRBJ1-5 -
TGTGCCAGCAGTTTACCCGGGGTTAGGAACACTGAAGCTTTCTTT CASSLPGVRNTEAFF TRBV28 - TRBJ1-1 -
TGTGCCAGCAGTCCTACCGGGCCATGGACTTTCTTT CASSPTGPWTFF TRBV6-6 - TRBJ1-1 -
TGCGCCAGCACCATTGGAGGGGCGACGGGAAACACCATATATTTT CASTIGGATGNTIYF TRBV5-1 - TRBJ1-3 -
TGTGCCAGCAGCCAAGAAAGCAGAAGATATACTGAAGCTTTCTTT CASSQESRRYTEAFF TRBV4-2 - TRBJ1-1 -
TGTGCTAGTGCCCAGGACAGGGGCGGATTTGACTATGGCTACACCTTC CASAQDRGGFDYGYTF TRBV12-5 TRBD1 TRBJ1-2 -
TGTGCCAGCTCACCAAGTTACAATGAGCAGTTCTTC CASSPSYNEQFF TRBV18 - TRBJ2-1 once
TGTGCTAGCAGCCCGGGCTTGTGGCGGGAATCCTACAATGAGCAGTTCTTC CASSPGLWRESYNEQFF TRBV7-7 - TRBJ2-1 -
TGTGCCAGCTCCCACTCTAACAATCAGCCCCAGCATTTT CASSHSNNQPQHF TRBV18 - TRBJ1-5 once
TGTGCCAGCAGCTTGCTAGCGGGAGGGCCCGGAGTGGAGACCCAGTACTTC CASSLLAGGPGVETQYF TRBV5-6 TRBD2 TRBJ2-5 -
TGTGCCAGCAGCTTTTGGGGTTCCAATGAGCAGTTCTTC CASSFWGSNEQFF TRBV5-6 - TRBJ2-1 -
TGTGCCAGCAGTTACAAGGAAAACACTGAAGCTTTCTTT CASSYKENTEAFF TRBV6-2/TRBV6-3 - TRBJ1-1 -
TGTGCCAGCAGCTTTAGCGGGAGGGCCCGATCCGAGCAGTACTTC CASSFSGRARSEQYF TRBV7-2 TRBD2 TRBJ2-7 -
TGTGCCAGCAGCCTAGGACAGGGAGTGTATGGCTACACCTTC CASSLGQGVYGYTF TRBV3-1/TRBV3-2 TRBD1 TRBJ1-2 -
TGTGCCAGCTCTCCCGGGACACTTGCAACTAATGAAAAACTGTTTTTT CASSPGTLATNEKLFF TRBV18 - TRBJ1-4 once
TGTGCCAGCACGGCCGGGACAGGCCAAAGCTACACCTTC CASTAGTGQSYTF TRBV6-5 TRBD1 TRBJ1-2 -
TGTGCCAGCTCGCCGGGAGGGTCCTACAATGAGCAGTTCTTC CASSPGGSYNEQFF TRBV7-8 TRBD2 TRBJ2-1 -
TGTGCCAGCAGTTATGAGGGTCGAAACACCGGGGAGCTGTTTTTT CASSYEGRNTGELFF TRBV6-5 - TRBJ2-2 -
TGTGCCAGCAGCCAGACGGGAGTAGCCTACAATGAGCAGTTCTTC CASSQTGVAYNEQFF TRBV3-1/TRBV3-2 - TRBJ2-1 once
TGTGCCAGCAGGCGGACAGCACAAGCCTACGAGCAGTACTTC CASRRTAQAYEQYF TRBV7-2 - TRBJ2-7 -
TGTGCCAGCAAGCCGGGGGGGATTCAAGAGACCCAGTACTTC CASKPGGIQETQYF TRBV2 TRBD2 TRBJ2-5 -
TGTGCCTGTCGGTGGTCGAGCCCTGAAGCTTTCTTT CACRWSSPEAFF TRBV30 - TRBJ1-1 -
TGCGCCAGCAGCTCCGGACAGGGCCCTGGAAACACCATATATTTT CASSSGQGPGNTIYF TRBV5-1 TRBD1 TRBJ1-3 -
TGTGCCAGTAGTATTGAGGAGCGAATCTACAATGAGCAGTTCTTC CASSIEERIYNEQFF TRBV19 - TRBJ2-1 -